This TCR beta chain was sequenced in a study of OX40 agonist ivuxolimab in advanced cancers. Study information: Enrolled patients in dose escalation had cancers that were hepatocellular carcinoma, melanoma, renal cell or head and neck cancer. Partial responses were achieved by three patients, one with hepatocellular carcinoma and two with cutaneous melanoma. General observations from the study: Compared with CD4+, CD8+ T cells on average had more expanded clones.

Clones were read by immunoSEQ multiplex PCR, and TCRdb kept only the in-frame ones, dropping some. The sample has roughly 35,000 clones, approximately 81% seen once. Trimming stripped 7 bases from V and 7 bases from J, with 14 bases between. Germline values: CDR1 MNHNY, CDR2 SVGAGI (reference sequence). The CDR3 is 12 residues long. In this sample, this clone turned up a few times. What it recognizes is unknown. The sequencing used CD4+ or CD8+ T cells sorted from blood, collected in a trial of the OX40 agonist ivuxolimab. The V gene is TRBV6-6, the J gene TRBJ2-7, with D hard to call. The TCR comes from an adult with an advanced solid tumor such as melanoma, head and neck, liver or kidney cancer. The CDR3 DNA reads TGTGCCAGCACCATTTCCCCTGGGGAGCAGTACTTC. This gives the protein CASTISPGEQYF.